The entry below describes one TCR beta chain. This specimen belongs to a study of cytomegalovirus exposure and HLA in healthy donors. The CDR3 loop spans 16 amino acids. V lost 4 bases to trimming and J lost 5 bases, with 21 bases between them. Germline CDR1 reads SGHKS; CDR2 reads YYEKEE (reference sequence). PCR was performed using 60 Vbeta and 13 Jbeta primers. The repertoire was sequenced with immunoSEQ multiplex PCR; TCRdb's copy has only in-frame clones and lacks some. The sample totals 130,000 or so clones. This rearrangement joins TRBV5-5 to TRBJ1-2; tentatively, D is TRBD1 (5 bases). This receptor was taken from a man younger than 30 in good health and CMV-seronegative. Sequenced: PBMCs. CDR3 DNA sequence: TGTGCCAGCAGCCCAACCGCTGGGACTGCGCATTATGGCTACACCTTC. Translated, it gives CASSPTAGTAHYGYTF.